The T cell receptor beta chain under discussion was sequenced for a study of cytomegalovirus exposure and HLA in healthy donors. The study's findings and limits: The dataset shows that most TCR sequences were rare, while some public TCRs occurred in many donors. Some TCR beta chains (roughly 150 of them) were listed as cytomegalovirus-associated. Researchers reported that a few CMV-associated chains were confirmed in vitro as CMV antigen-specific.

Germline V gene lookup returns CDR1 LGHNA and CDR2 YSLEER. The CDR3 is 15 residues long. The V gene end was trimmed by 1 base and the J gene end by 9 bases; junction bases not matched to a gene: 5. This clone was counted only a few times. Its target is not known. Data came from immunoSEQ multiplex PCR; TCRdb stores just in-frame clones and leaves some out. Of approximately 300,000 clones in the sample, 87% are singletons; the top ten hold more than 0.9%. This TCR was recovered from a woman in her 30s in good health and CMV-seropositive. The chain joins TRBV4-3 to TRBJ2-1; 11 nucleotides align to TRBD2. The source material was PBMCs. CDR3 in DNA: TGCGCCAGCAGCCAAGGCCTAGCGGGAGGTGGTGAGCAGTTCTTC. Its protein product is CASSQGLAGGGEQFF.